A single sample gave rise to the 22 T cell receptor beta chains below, sequenced in a study of T cells in Graves' hyperthyroidism and ophthalmopathy. RNA transcripts yielded amplified TCR beta CDR3 regions. In the first-round RT-PCR of the TCR CDR3, the HTBI primer set was used. TCRdb re-called the multiplex PCR reads with MiXCR, one entry per CDR3 protein. The data show hundreds of thousands of distinct CDR3 sequences, around 21% seen once. Sequencing was done on a sample of blood. The receptors originated from a man aged 25-45 years with Graves' ophthalmopathy.

Points on this clonotype: The junction differs from germline at one of its ends, possibly a read error. This chain uses TRBV5-1 with TRBJ2-3; a possible D gene is TRBD1 (5 bases). The germline V gene encodes CDR1 SGHRS and CDR2 YFSETQ. CDR3 length: 15 residues. CDR3 sequence (DNA): TGCGCCAGCAGCTTTAAGGGCAGTAGCACAGGTACGCAGTATTTT. It specifies CASSFKGSSTGTQYF.

The rearrangement joins TRBV3-1 to TRBJ2-1, with 10 positions matching TRBD2. J was trimmed by 5 bases and V by 3 bases; bases with no gene match: 7. CDR1 and CDR2 (germline): LGHDT, YNNKEL (reference sequence). The length of the CDR3 is 16 residues. The chain's CDR3 is CASSHTGTSVNNEQFF. For the CDR3, the DNA is TGTGCCAGCAGCCATACCGGGACTAGCGTGAACAATGAGCAGTTCTTC.

This clonotype showed up many times. This rearrangement joins TRBV3-1 to TRBJ2-1; no reliable D call. The ends were cut back, 3 bases at V and 5 bases at J, with 17 bases in the middle. The CDR3 runs 16 residues. In germline, CDR1 is LGHDT, CDR2 YNNKEL (reference sequence). The CDR3 sequence is CASSHTQDHPDNEQFF. DNA of the CDR3: TGTGCCAGCAGCCATACTCAGGACCACCCAGACAATGAGCAGTTCTTC.

This clonotype was picked up a small number of times. The chain uses TRBV12-3 or TRBV12-4 and TRBJ2-7; 9 nucleotides line up with TRBD2. This CDR3 is 14 amino acids long. J was trimmed by 2 bases and V by 7 bases; bases with no gene match: 6. DNA for the CDR3: TGTGCCAGCACCAATATAGCGGGAGCCTACGAGCAGTACTTC. Protein sequence: CASTNIAGAYEQYF.

The chain carries TRBV10-2 and TRBJ2-3, with 12 bases identical to TRBD2. The V segment lost 6 bases and the J segment 2 bases; nucleotides outside the gene matches: 6. The germline CDR1 and CDR2 sequences are WSHSY and SAAADI. The length of the CDR3 is 16 residues. CDR3 sequence (DNA): TGCGCCAGCAGCCCGGGACTAGCGGGCGACACAGATACGCAGTATTTT. This codes for CASSPGLAGDTDTQYF.

The chain joins TRBV10-1 to TRBJ2-7; TRBD1 agrees at 9 bases. Trimming removed 5 bases from V and 5 bases from J; junction bases left unmatched: 7. The length of the CDR3 is 14 residues. Germline assignment: CDR1 WNHNN and CDR2 SYGVQD (reference sequence). CDR3 sequence (DNA): TGCGCCAGCAGTACCGGACAGGGGACCCACGAGCAGTACTTC. It translates to CASSTGQGTHEQYF.

This chain uses TRBV10-2 with TRBJ2-7; 9 bases fit TRBD2. CDR3 length: 17 amino acids. V lost 4 bases and J lost 5; bases outside the gene matches: 15. The germline V gene has CDR1 WSHSY and CDR2 SAAADI. DNA for the CDR3: TGCGCCAGCAGTGGGGCGGGACTAGCCCTAGCTAGGAACGAGCAGTACTTC. Its translation: CASSGAGLALARNEQYF.

J is TRBJ1-3 and V is TRBV4-3; the D gene is possibly TRBD1 (5 bases). The CDR3 is 16 residues long. Germline CDR1 reads LGHNA; CDR2 reads YSLEER. Trimming pared 5 bases from V and 0 bases from J, leaving 14 bases between. The CDR3 coding sequence is TGCGCCAGCAGCGAAGGGGCAGAAAACTCTGGAAACACCATATATTTT. Protein product: CASSEGAENSGNTIYF.

This clonotype appeared many times. This chain joins TRBV6-1 and TRBJ2-7; the match to TRBD2 covers 12 bases. Trimming at V came to 6 bases and at J to 3 bases, leaving 6 bases not matched to a gene. This CDR3 is built from 15 residues. The germline V gene has CDR1 MNHNS and CDR2 SASEGT. CDR3 residues: CASRLTSGSRYEQYF. The DNA for the CDR3 is TGTGCCAGCAGGCTGACTAGCGGGAGTCGCTACGAGCAGTACTTC.

The chain has TRBV28 and TRBJ1-6; a possible D gene is TRBD1 (5 bases). V lost 5 bases and J lost 5, with 10 bases in between. Germline V gene sequence: CDR1 MDHEN, CDR2 SYDVKM. The CDR3 consists of 14 residues. Written as DNA, the CDR3 is TGTGCCAGCAGTCCCCGGGGACATAATTCACCCCTCCACTTT. It is translated as CASSPRGHNSPLHF. The full variable domain, completed using reference TRBV28 and TRBJ1-6, is DVKVTQSSRYLVKRTGEKVFLECVQDMDHENMFWYRQDPGLGLRLIYFSYDVKMKEKGDIPEGYSVSREKKERFSLILESASTNQTSMYLCASSPRGHNSPLHFGNGTRLTVT.

As DNA, the CDR3 is TGTGCCAGCAGCTGGGGGACAGGGGGCAGCGGGGAGCTGTTTTTT. Translation gives CASSWGTGGSGELFF. This rearrangement joins TRBV7-9 to TRBJ2-2; 12 nucleotides agree with TRBD1. CDR1 and CDR2 from the germline V gene are SEHNR and FQNEAQ (reference sequence). This CDR3 has 15 amino acids. V lost 4 bases to trimming and J lost 7 bases; unmatched junction nucleotides: 4. The complete variable domain, with remaining parts taken from reference TRBV7-9 and TRBJ2-2, reads DTGVSQNPRHKITKRGQNVTFRCDPISEHNRLYWYRQTLGQGPEFLTYFQNEAQLEKSRLLSDRFSAERPKGSFSTLEIQRTEQGDSAMYLCASSWGTGGSGELFFGEGSRLTVL.

The sample holds a few counts of this clonotype. This chain uses TRBV5-1 with TRBJ2-1; tentatively, D is TRBD2 (7 bases). The CDR3 consists of 17 residues. Trimming removed 7 bases at V and 4 bases at J, with 24 bases between. Germline values: CDR1 SGHRS, CDR2 YFSETQ. The chain's CDR3 is CASGEGVSLSGYNEQFF. Here the CDR3 DNA reads TGCGCCAGCGGGGAGGGGGTGTCTCTTAGCGGATACAATGAGCAGTTCTTC.

Remarks on this clonotype: This could be a read error, since a much larger clone is one nucleotide away. The V and J genes are TRBV7-3 and TRBJ2-2, with a possible D match to TRBD1 (6 bases). The germline V and J ends were trimmed by 5 bases and 3 bases, with 16 bases remaining between them. The germline V gene has CDR1 SGHTA and CDR2 FQGTGA. The CDR3 contains 16 residues. The CDR3 loop reads CASSLRAGADTGELFF. CDR3 in DNA: TGTGCCAGCAGCCTCAGGGCAGGGGCCGACACCGGGGAGCTGTTTTTT.

This sequence joins TRBV18 and TRBJ2-3; D possibly corresponds to TRBD1 (5 bases). This CDR3 is 15 amino acids long. Germline V gene lookup returns CDR1 KGHSH and CDR2 LQKENI. V lost 4 bases and J lost 2, with 13 bases in between. The CDR3 is CASSLSLTDTDTQYF. The CDR3 DNA sequence: TGTGCCAGCTCACTATCCCTGACAGACACAGATACGCAGTATTTT.

The rearrangement joins TRBV5-1 to TRBJ1-1; 12 nucleotides line up with TRBD1. There are 14 residues in the CDR3. Germline assignment: CDR1 SGHRS and CDR2 YFSETQ. Trimming took 4 bases from V and 7 from J; bases not matched to a gene: 5. Here the CDR3 DNA reads TGCGCCAGCAGCACCGGGACAGGGGGCTATGAAGCTTTCTTT. Translation gives CASSTGTGGYEAFF.

This clonotype was counted between two and nine times. In DNA, the CDR3 is TGTGCCATCAGTGAGCAGGAGGCTAACTATGGCTACACCTTC. It translates to CAISEQEANYGYTF. V gene TRBV10-3 combines with J gene TRBJ1-2; D gene unclear. The CDR3 sequence is 14 residues long. Germline CDR1 ENHRY, CDR2 SYGVKD. Deletions cut 2 bases from V and 0 bases from J, with 7 bases between.

V is TRBV4-1 and J is TRBJ1-1; 7 bases line up with TRBD1. Germline V gives CDR1 MGHRA, CDR2 YSYEKL. The CDR3 runs to 15 residues. Losses at the gene ends were 3 bases for V and 0 bases for J; bases not matched to a gene: 4. DNA of the CDR3: TGCGCCAGCAGCCACATGACAGGGTTGAACACTGAAGCTTTCTTT. Translating gives CASSHMTGLNTEAFF.

This clonotype was counted only a few times. The gene calls are TRBV2 and TRBJ2-6; D is ambiguous. Looked up from germline, CDR1 is SNHLY and CDR2 is FYNNEI. The CDR3 has 15 amino acids. With 0 bases removed from V and 2 bases from J, the gap between germline ends came to 5 bases. The CDR3 spells CASSEAKAGANVLTF. The CDR3 DNA is TGTGCCAGCAGTGAAGCCAAGGCTGGGGCCAACGTCCTGACTTTC.

V and J are TRBV30 and TRBJ2-3; perhaps TRBD2 as D (6 bases). The V gene lost 5 bases and the J gene lost 2 bases, with 14 bases spanning the gap. Germline values: CDR1 GTSNPN, CDR2 SVGIG (reference sequence). The CDR3 has 14 amino acids. The CDR3 DNA reads TGTGCCTGGGGTCACGGGGGAACCACAGATACGCAGTATTTT. It is translated as CAWGHGGTTDTQYF.

The chain employs TRBV18 and TRBJ2-3; the D gene could be TRBD1 or TRBD2 (5 bases each). The CDR3 extends over 16 amino acids. Germline CDR1 and CDR2: KGHSH and LQKENI. Trimming pared 4 bases from V and 0 bases from J, leaving 14 bases between. This chain's CDR3 is CASSRTSRDSTDTQYF. In DNA, the CDR3 is TGTGCCAGCTCACGGACCTCAAGGGACAGCACAGATACGCAGTATTTT. The whole variable domain, filled in from reference TRBV18 and TRBJ2-3, reads NAGVMQNPRHLVRRRGQEARLRCSPMKGHSHVYWYRQLPEEGLKFMVYLQKENIIDESGMPKERFSAEFPKEGPSILRIQQVVRGDSAAYFCASSRTSRDSTDTQYFGPGTRLTVL.

This clonotype has more than one count but fewer than ten. The chain carries TRBV5-1 and TRBJ2-3; 7 positions agree with TRBD2. Germline CDR1 SGHRS, CDR2 YFSETQ. Trimming removed 2 bases from V and 4 bases from J; junction bases left unmatched: 4. The CDR3 sequence is 14 residues long. In DNA, the CDR3 is TGCGCCAGCAGCTTTACTAGCGATCCAGATACGCAGTATTTT. Its protein is CASSFTSDPDTQYF. Together with reference TRBV5-1 and TRBJ2-3, the CDR3 gives the full variable domain: KAGVTQTPRYLIKTRGQQVTLSCSPISGHRSVSWYQQTPGQGLQFLFEYFSETQRNKGNFPGRFSGRQFSNSRSEMNVSTLELGDSALYLCASSFTSDPDTQYFGPGTRLTVL.

This clonotype was observed a handful of times. The chain couples TRBV20-1 to TRBJ2-1, with 11 nucleotides matching TRBD2. CDR3 length: 15 residues. Losses at the gene ends were 8 bases for V and 7 bases for J; bases not matched to a gene: 13. Looked up from germline, CDR1 is DFQATT and CDR2 is SNEGSKA (reference sequence). The CDR3 nucleotides are TGCAGTTCGTCACCCGGGACTAGCGGAAGGAATGAGCAGTTCTTC. It encodes CSSSPGTSGRNEQFF.